In its sample, the clone carrying this T cell receptor beta chain is medium-sized. Its antigen remains unidentified. Germline CDR1 SGHVS, CDR2 FNYEAQ. The V and J ends lost 2 bases and 5 bases, in that order; junction bases with no gene match: 5. This CDR3 is built from 15 residues. The sample originates from a study of OX40 agonist ivuxolimab in advanced cancers. Study in general: Aged about 20 to 80 with a mean of approximately 60 years, they were 75% to 85% male. Study-level results: CD4+ T cells averaged fewer expanded clones than CD8+ T cells.

Patients had blood sampled at baseline and again on cycle 4 day 1 and cycle 7 day 1. The assay was immunoSEQ multiplex PCR, and TCRdb's table has in-frame clones only and misses some. In the table there are 25,000 to 30,000 clones, approximately 86% of which are singletons. This chain joins TRBV7-6 and TRBJ2-5; 10 bases line up with TRBD1. This TCR was sampled from an adult with an advanced solid tumor such as melanoma, head and neck, liver or kidney cancer. The sequencing used CD4+ or CD8+ T cells sorted from blood, collected in a trial of the OX40 agonist ivuxolimab. The CDR3 DNA reads TGTGCCAGCAGCTTATCCCCGGGACAGGGGGAGACCCAGTACTTC. Protein sequence: CASSLSPGQGETQYF.